The clone carrying this T cell receptor (beta chain) was counted many times. Its matching antigen is unknown. Using its own MiXCR run on the 5' RACE reads, TCRdb lists one record per CDR3 protein. The table lists hundreds of thousands of distinct CDR3 sequences, approximately 24% of them singletons. These data are taken from a study of identical twins. Broader study findings: Findings depended on cross-sectional statistics rather than tracking the same donors. Out-of-frame alpha sequences common to twins exhibited an excess of low generation probability.

These sequences were also reported in another study, on T cells expressing NK-cell markers.

Sample: CD4+ T cells sorted from blood. This clonotype was sampled from a woman aged 18 to 35 in good health.

CDR3: CASSPKNTETQYF. CDR3 sequence (DNA): TGTGCCAGCAGCCCCAAAAATACGGAGACCCAGTACTTC. The genes are TRBV7-3 and TRBJ2-5; D is ambiguous. The germline CDR1 and CDR2 sequences are SGHTA and FQGTGA. CDR3 length: 13 residues. V gave up 5 bases and J gave up 5 bases, with 12 bases separating them.